One sample yielded the 8 T cell receptor beta chains listed below, sequenced in a study of blood T cell repertoires in COVID-19. Assay used: immunoSEQ multiplex PCR; TCRdb lists only in-frame clones, some missing. The sample yields about 120,000 clones, roughly 79% seen once. Sequencing used peripheral blood. These receptors were taken from a man aged 65 to 79 with acute or convalescent COVID-19.

V gene TRBV20-1 combines with J gene TRBJ1-2; D unclear. The V end lost 6 bases, the J end lost 4 bases, and 6 bases lay between the germline ends. The CDR3 consists of 10 residues. Germline CDR1 is DFQATT and CDR2 is SNEGSKA (reference sequence). As DNA, the CDR3 is TGCAGTGCCCCCAGCTATGGCTACACCTTC. Translation: CSAPSYGYTF.

The chain combines TRBV3-1 (or the pseudogene TRBV3-2) with TRBJ2-3, with D tentatively TRBD2 (7 bases). The CDR3 contains 16 residues. Germline CDR1 reads LGHDT; CDR2 reads YNNKEL (reference sequence). The V gene lost 4 bases and the J gene lost 5 bases, with 19 bases spanning the gap. The CDR3 protein is CASSPAEGGRGDTQYF. The DNA of the CDR3 is TGTGCCAGCAGCCCTGCGGAAGGGGGGAGGGGAGATACGCAGTATTTT.

This chain uses TRBV5-1 with TRBJ1-1; no definite D call. Per germline, CDR1 SGHRS and CDR2 YFSETQ. Trimming pared 2 bases from V and 0 bases from J, leaving 14 bases between. The CDR3 consists of 16 residues. The CDR3 sequence: CASSFSSHRLNTEAFF. The CDR3 DNA reads as TGCGCCAGCAGCTTTAGTTCCCACAGATTGAACACTGAAGCTTTCTTT.

The V and J genes are TRBV12-3 or TRBV12-4 and TRBJ2-3; D is unresolved. Trimming stripped 3 bases from V and 1 base from J, with 5 bases between. CDR3 length: 13 residues. CDR3 loop: CASSLSRTDTQYF. DNA for the CDR3: TGTGCCAGCAGTTTGTCTCGCACAGATACGCAGTATTTT.

The chain has TRBV4-2 and TRBJ2-1; a possible D gene is TRBD2 (7 bases). CDR1 is LGHNA and CDR2 is YNFKEQ in the germline V gene. Trimming removed 3 bases at V and 0 bases at J, with 18 bases between. The CDR3 has 18 amino acids. The CDR3 DNA is TGTGCCAGCAGCCACGGTGGGGGGGGCCAGAGCTCCTACAATGAGCAGTTCTTC. It yields the protein CASSHGGGGQSSYNEQFF.

The CDR3 region is CASSLERPGYEQYF. CDR3 sequence (DNA): TGCGCCAGCAGCTTGGAACGGCCGGGATACGAGCAGTACTTC. The chain is built from TRBV5-1 and TRBJ2-7, with D perhaps matching TRBD2 (5 bases). The CDR3 consists of 14 residues. CDR1 is SGHRS and CDR2 is YFSETQ in the germline V gene. The V end was cut by 0 bases, the J end by 4 bases, with 11 bases between.

The chain uses TRBV20-1 and TRBJ1-4; D unresolved. The CDR3 consists of 11 residues. V lost 3 bases to trimming and J lost 5 bases, with 4 bases between them. In germline, CDR1 is DFQATT, CDR2 SNEGSKA (reference sequence). The CDR3 nucleotides read TGCAGTGCTAGCGTGAATGAAAAACTGTTTTTT. Encoded protein: CSASVNEKLFF.

The chain employs TRBV2 and TRBJ1-1, with D possibly being TRBD1 (5 bases). Germline CDR1 is SNHLY and CDR2 is FYNNEI. The length of the CDR3 is 17 residues. Trimming removed 4 bases from V and 11 bases from J, with 29 bases in between. Here the CDR3 DNA reads TGTGCCAGCAGTGGTTCGGCAGGGTTCGTCCCTAGTTATTGGGCTTTCTTT. Translating gives CASSGSAGFVPSYWAFF.